The present TCR beta chain was sequenced within a study of cytomegalovirus exposure and HLA in healthy donors. Study-level background: There were 350 to 450 genotyped donors. Of these, 81% fell in the genetic ancestry cluster associated with self-reported Caucasian donors.

Amplification used 60 Vbeta primers and 13 Jbeta primers. The assay was immunoSEQ multiplex PCR, and TCRdb's table has in-frame clones only and misses some. Of around 120,000 clones detected, about 80% appear once; the ten largest clones hold 3% to 4%. The CDR3 is 11 residues long. V was shortened by 6 bases and J by 14 bases, with 19 bases between the two germline ends. Germline V gene sequence: CDR1 SQVTM, CDR2 ANQGSEA. Remarks on this clone: Its cognate antigen is unknown.

Study results and limitations: The investigators catalogued 150 or so TCR beta chains as cytomegalovirus-associated.

The rearrangement joins TRBV29-1 to TRBJ1-2, with D maybe TRBD1 (5 bases). The clonotype originates from a woman in her 40s in good health and CMV-seronegative. Specimen: PBMCs. The CDR3 loop reads CSVPSDKPNTF. The CDR3 region has the DNA TGCAGCGTGCCCTCGGACAAGCCTAATACCTTC.